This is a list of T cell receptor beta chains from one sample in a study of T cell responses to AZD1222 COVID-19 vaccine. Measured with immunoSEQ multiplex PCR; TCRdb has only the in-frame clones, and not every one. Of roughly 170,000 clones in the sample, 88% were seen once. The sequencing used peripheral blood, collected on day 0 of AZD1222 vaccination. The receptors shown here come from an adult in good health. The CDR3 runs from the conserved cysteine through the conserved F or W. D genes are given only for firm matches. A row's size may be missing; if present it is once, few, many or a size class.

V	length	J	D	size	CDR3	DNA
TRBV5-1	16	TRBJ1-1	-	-	CASSNIVGAGPTEAFF	TGCGCCAGCAGCAATATAGTGGGGGCAGGACCCACTGAAGCTTTCTTT
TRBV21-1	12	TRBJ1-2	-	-	CASSKGAPQYTF	TGTGCCAGCAGCAAAGGGGCACCTCAATACACCTTC
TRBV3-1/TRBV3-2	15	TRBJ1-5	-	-	CASSQAGGFGQPQHF	TGTGCCAGCAGCCAAGCGGGCGGCTTCGGTCAGCCCCAGCATTTT
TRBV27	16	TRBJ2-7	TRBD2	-	CASTKLAGGLAVEQYF	TGTGCCAGCACCAAACTAGCGGGAGGTTTGGCGGTCGAGCAGTACTTC
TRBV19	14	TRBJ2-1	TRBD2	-	CASSSGGKGNEQFF	TGTGCCAGTAGCAGCGGGGGGAAGGGCAATGAGCAGTTCTTC
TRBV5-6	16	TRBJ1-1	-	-	CASSLVWGGKNTEAFF	TGTGCCAGCAGCTTGGTTTGGGGAGGGAAGAACACTGAAGCTTTCTTT
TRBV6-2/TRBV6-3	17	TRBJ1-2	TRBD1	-	CASSYSGQANFNYGYTF	TGTGCCAGCAGTTACTCGGGACAGGCTAACTTTAACTATGGCTACACCTTC
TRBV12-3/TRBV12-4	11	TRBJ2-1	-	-	CASSRVNEQFF	TGTGCCAGCAGCCGGGTCAATGAGCAGTTCTTC
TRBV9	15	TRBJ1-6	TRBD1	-	CASSPQTGDGSPLHF	TGTGCCAGCAGCCCACAAACAGGGGACGGCTCACCCCTCCACTTT
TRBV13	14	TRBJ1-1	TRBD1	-	CASSLIRGGTEAFF	TGTGCCAGCAGCTTAATCAGGGGGGGAACTGAAGCTTTCTTT
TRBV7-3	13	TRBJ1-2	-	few	CASSAQGRYGYTF	TGTGCCAGCAGCGCCCAGGGGCGCTATGGCTACACCTTC
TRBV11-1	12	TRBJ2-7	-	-	CASSLPRGEQYF	TGTGCCAGCAGCTTGCCTAGGGGCGAGCAGTACTTC
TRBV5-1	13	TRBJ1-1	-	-	CASSSVSQTEAFF	TGCGCCAGCAGTAGTGTCTCACAAACTGAAGCTTTCTTT
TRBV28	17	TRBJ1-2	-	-	CASSLPNIPGQSYGYTF	TGTGCCAGCAGTTTACCTAACATTCCGGGACAATCCTATGGCTACACCTTC
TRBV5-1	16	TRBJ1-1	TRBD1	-	CASSSGQGARGTEAFF	TGCGCCAGCAGCTCGGGACAGGGGGCGCGTGGCACTGAAGCTTTCTTT
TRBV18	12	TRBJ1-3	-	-	CASSPGISTIYF	TGTGCCAGCTCACCAGGGATAAGCACCATATATTTT